This TCR beta chain was identified in a study of cytomegalovirus exposure and HLA in healthy donors. Primers included in the PCR were 60 Vbeta and 13 Jbeta primers. Only in-frame clones appear in the TCRdb table, and some are missing; sequencing was by immunoSEQ multiplex PCR. Seen here are about 150,000 clones, approximately 87% observed once, and the top ten hold more than 4.5%. Material: PBMCs. This sequence originates from a young woman in good health and CMV-seronegative.

For the CDR3, the DNA is TGTGCCAGCAGTGACTTGAGTAGCGGGGGCCCCCGCAACAATGAGCAGTTCTTC. Its translation is CASSDLSSGGPRNNEQFF. This chain joins TRBV6-4 and TRBJ2-1; TRBD2 matches 9 bases. Per the germline V gene, CDR1 is MRHNA and CDR2 is SNTAGT. V lost 1 base and J lost 5; bases outside the gene matches: 12. The CDR3 contains 18 residues.